Here is one T cell receptor (beta chain) with its context. The repertoire was sequenced with immunoSEQ multiplex PCR; TCRdb's copy has only in-frame clones and lacks some. Of roughly 400,000 clones detected, 89% appear once; the ten largest clones hold around 1.7%. The sample is drawn from a study of blood T cell repertoires in COVID-19. Study as a whole: PBMCs, B-cell-depleted T cells, or T cells were the source of the cDNA or gDNA that made up the material.

This CDR3 is built from 12 residues. V lost 5 bases to trimming and J lost 7 bases, with 9 bases between them. Germline lookup yields CDR1 MDHEN and CDR2 SYDVKM. Sequencing was carried out using PBMCs or T cells enriched from blood (not recorded which). This chain uses TRBV28 with TRBJ1-5; no reliable D call. This receptor was identified in a woman aged 30 to 39 who had recovered from COVID-19. The CDR3 DNA reads as TGTGCCAGCAGTACCCTAACGCAGCCCCAGCATTTT. Protein product: CASSTLTQPQHF.